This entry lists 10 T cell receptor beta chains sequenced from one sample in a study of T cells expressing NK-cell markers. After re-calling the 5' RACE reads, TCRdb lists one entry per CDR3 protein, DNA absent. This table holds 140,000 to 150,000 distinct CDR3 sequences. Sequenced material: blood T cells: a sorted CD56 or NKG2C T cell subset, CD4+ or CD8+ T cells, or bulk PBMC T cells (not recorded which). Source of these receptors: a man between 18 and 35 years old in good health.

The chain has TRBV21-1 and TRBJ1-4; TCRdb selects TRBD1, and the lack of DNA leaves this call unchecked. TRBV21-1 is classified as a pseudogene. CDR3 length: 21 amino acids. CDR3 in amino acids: CASSTPNRTTQGARPNEKLFF.

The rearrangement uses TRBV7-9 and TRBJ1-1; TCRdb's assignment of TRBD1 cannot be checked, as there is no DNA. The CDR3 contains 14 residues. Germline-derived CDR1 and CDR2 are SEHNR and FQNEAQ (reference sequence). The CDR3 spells CASRGEGRGTEAFF.

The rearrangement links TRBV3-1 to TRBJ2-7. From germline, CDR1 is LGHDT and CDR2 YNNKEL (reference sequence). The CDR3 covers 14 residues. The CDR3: CASSQGRRGYEQYF.

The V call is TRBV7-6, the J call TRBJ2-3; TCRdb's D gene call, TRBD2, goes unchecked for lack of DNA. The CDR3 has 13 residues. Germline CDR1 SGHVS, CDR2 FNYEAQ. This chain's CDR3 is CASSFGGANTQYF.

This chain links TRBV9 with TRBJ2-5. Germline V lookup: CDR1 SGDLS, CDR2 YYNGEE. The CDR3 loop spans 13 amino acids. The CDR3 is CASSVSGDRTQYF.

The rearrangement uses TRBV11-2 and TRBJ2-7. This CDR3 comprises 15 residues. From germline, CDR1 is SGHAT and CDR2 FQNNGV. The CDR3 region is CASQNVAGDSYEQYF.

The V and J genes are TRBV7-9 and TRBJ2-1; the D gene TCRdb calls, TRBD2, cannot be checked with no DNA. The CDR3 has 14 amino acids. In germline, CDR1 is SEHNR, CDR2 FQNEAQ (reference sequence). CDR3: CASKVSSGDNEQFF.

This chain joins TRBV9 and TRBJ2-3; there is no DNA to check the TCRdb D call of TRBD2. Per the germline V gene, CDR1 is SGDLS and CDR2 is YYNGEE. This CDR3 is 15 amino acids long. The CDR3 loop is CASSAGTSGTDTQYF.

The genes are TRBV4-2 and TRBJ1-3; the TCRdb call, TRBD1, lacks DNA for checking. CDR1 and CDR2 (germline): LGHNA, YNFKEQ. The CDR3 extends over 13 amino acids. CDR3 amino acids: CASSGGTRNTIYF.

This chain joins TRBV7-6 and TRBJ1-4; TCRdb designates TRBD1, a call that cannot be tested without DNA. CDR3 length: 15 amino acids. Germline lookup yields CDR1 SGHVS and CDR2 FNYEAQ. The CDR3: CASSSEGQRFEKLFF. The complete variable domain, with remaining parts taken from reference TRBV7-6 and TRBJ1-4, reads GAGVSQSPRYKVTKRGQDVALRCDPISGHVSLYWYRQALGQGPEFLTYFNYEAQQDKSGLPNDRFSAERPEGSISTLTIQRTEQRDSAMYRCASSSEGQRFEKLFFGSGTQLSVL.